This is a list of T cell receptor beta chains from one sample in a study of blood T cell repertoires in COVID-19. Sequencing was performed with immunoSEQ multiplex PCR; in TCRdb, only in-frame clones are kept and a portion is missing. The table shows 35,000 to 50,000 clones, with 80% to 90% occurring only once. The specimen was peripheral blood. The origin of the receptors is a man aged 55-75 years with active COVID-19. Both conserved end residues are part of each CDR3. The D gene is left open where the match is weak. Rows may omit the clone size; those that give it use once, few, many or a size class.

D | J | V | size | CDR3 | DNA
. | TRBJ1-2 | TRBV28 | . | CASSTSTVWYGYTF | .
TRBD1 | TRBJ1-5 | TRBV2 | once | CASSENGQGASQPQHF | TGTGCCAGCAGTGAAAATGGACAGGGGGCCTCCCAGCCCCAGCATTTT
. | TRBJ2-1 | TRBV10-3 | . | CATEGDTGQSYNEQFF | TGTGCCACCGAAGGGGACACGGGGCAATCCTACAATGAGCAGTTCTTC
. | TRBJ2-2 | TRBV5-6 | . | CASSLTGGRGTGELFF | TGTGCCAGCAGCCTGACCGGAGGTCGTGGCACCGGGGAGCTGTTTTTT
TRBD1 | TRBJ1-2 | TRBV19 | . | CASSTDRGYYGYTF | TGTGCCAGTAGTACGGACAGGGGATACTATGGCTACACCTTC
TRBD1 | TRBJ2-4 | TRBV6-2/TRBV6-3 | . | CASSYVSQGAKNIQYF | TGTGCCAGCAGTTACGTCTCACAGGGGGCCAAAAACATTCAGTACTTC
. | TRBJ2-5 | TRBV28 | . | CASSLGRVETQYF | TGTGCCAGCAGTTTGGGCAGGGTGGAGACCCAGTACTTC
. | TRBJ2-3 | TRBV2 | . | CASSEGANPSTDTQYF | TGTGCCAGCAGTGAAGGCGCCAACCCAAGCACAGATACGCAGTATTTT
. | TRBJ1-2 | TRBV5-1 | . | CASSSSRGGYGYTF | TGCGCCAGCAGCTCATCAAGGGGAGGATATGGCTACACCTTC
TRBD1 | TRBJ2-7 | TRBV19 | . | CASSPRQGYEQYF | TGTGCCAGTAGTCCAAGACAGGGCTACGAGCAGTACTTC
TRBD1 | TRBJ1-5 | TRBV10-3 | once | CAISGGSGQGGSNQPQHF | TGTGCCATCAGTGGCGGTTCGGGACAGGGGGGAAGCAATCAGCCCCAGCATTTT
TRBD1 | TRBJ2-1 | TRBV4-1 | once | CASSQGRQGKNEQFF | TGCGCCAGCAGCCAAGGCCGACAGGGCAAGAATGAGCAGTTCTTC
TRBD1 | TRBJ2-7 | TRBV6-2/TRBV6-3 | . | CASSYRGQHYEQYF | TGTGCCAGCAGTTACAGGGGACAGCACTACGAGCAGTACTTC
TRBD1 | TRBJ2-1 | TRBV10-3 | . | CAISDSGTGNNEQFF | TGTGCCATCAGTGATTCCGGGACAGGGAACAATGAGCAGTTCTTC